This TCR beta chain was recorded in a study of T cells after yellow fever vaccination. In germline, CDR1 is SGHTA, CDR2 FQGNSA. V shed 6 bases and J 5 bases; nucleotides not matched to a gene: 7. The CDR3 length is 13 residues. TCRdb re-called the 5' RACE reads with MiXCR, one entry per CDR3 protein. This table has under 250,000 distinct CDR3 sequences, roughly 3% appearing once. This clonotype was counted a few times. The receptor's source is a young man who received the YFV17D yellow fever vaccine. The chain links TRBV7-2 to TRBJ2-7; TRBD1 matches at 7 bases. The sequencing here drew on CD4+ T cells sorted from PBMCs, taken 10 days after the yellow fever booster vaccination. CDR3 sequence (DNA): TGTGCCAGCAGTCCGACAGGGTTCCACGAGCAGTACTTC. Translating it yields CASSPTGFHEQYF.